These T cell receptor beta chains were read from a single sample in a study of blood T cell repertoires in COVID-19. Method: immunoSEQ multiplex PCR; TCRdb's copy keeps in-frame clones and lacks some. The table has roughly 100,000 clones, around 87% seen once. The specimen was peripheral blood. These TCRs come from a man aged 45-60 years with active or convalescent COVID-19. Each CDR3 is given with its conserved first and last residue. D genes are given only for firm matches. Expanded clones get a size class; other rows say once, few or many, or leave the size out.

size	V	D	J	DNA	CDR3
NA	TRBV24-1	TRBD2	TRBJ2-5	TGTGCCACCAGTGGGGCCGGACTAGCGGGGGAAGAGACCCAGTACTTC	CATSGAGLAGEETQYF
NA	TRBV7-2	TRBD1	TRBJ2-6	TGTGCCAGCAGCCTCGGGACAGGAATTCCCTCTGGGGCCAACGTCCTGACTTTC	CASSLGTGIPSGANVLTF
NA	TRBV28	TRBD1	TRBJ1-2	TGTGCCAGCACCCTACAGGGGGCCTATGGCTACACCTTC	CASTLQGAYGYTF
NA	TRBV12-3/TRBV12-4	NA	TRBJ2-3	TGTGCCAGCACGAGGTTAGGCACAGATACGCAGTATTTT	CASTRLGTDTQYF
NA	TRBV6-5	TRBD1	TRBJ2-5	TGTGCCAGCAGGCTGGACAGGACGGAGACCCAGTACTTC	CASRLDRTETQYF
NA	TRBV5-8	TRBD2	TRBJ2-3	TGTGCCAGCAGCTCGGGGGGGGCAGATACGCAGTATTTT	CASSSGGADTQYF
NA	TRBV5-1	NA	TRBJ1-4	TGCGCCAGCAGCTTGGTGCCTACAACTAATGAAAAACTGTTTTTT	CASSLVPTTNEKLFF
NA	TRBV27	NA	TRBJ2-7	TGTGCCAGCAGTTTAGTTGCGGGTTACGAGCAGTACTTC	CASSLVAGYEQYF
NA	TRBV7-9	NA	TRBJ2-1	TGTGCCAGCAGCCTCGGACAGTTCAATGAGCAGTTCTTC	CASSLGQFNEQFF
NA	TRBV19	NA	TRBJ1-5	TGTGCCAGTACCCTTTGGGGGGGGCGGCAGCCCCAGCATTTT	CASTLWGGRQPQHF
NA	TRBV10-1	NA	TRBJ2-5	TGCGCCAGCACTGGCCCCCACCTGTACCAAGAGACCCAGTACTTC	CASTGPHLYQETQYF
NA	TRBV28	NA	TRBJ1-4	TGTGCCAGCGCTCTAAATGAAAAACTGTTTTTT	CASALNEKLFF
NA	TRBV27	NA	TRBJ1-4	TGTGCCAGCAGTTTATCTGGTAGTAATGAAAAACTGTTTTTT	CASSLSGSNEKLFF
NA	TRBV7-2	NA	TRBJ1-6	TGTGCCAGCAGCCAACAGGGTGGCGGGTCACCCCTCCACTTT	CASSQQGGGSPLHF
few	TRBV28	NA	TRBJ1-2	TGTGCCAGCTCGTCCAATACGGAGCGGGGCTACACCTTC	CASSSNTERGYTF
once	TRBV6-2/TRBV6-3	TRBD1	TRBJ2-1	TGTGCCAGCAGTTGGACAATCCGGACAGGGAACAATGAGCAGTTCTTC	CASSWTIRTGNNEQFF
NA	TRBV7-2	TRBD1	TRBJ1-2	TGTGCCAGCAGCGATTGGACAGGGGGCTATGGCTACACCTTC	CASSDWTGGYGYTF
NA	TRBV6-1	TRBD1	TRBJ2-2	TGTGCCAGCAGTGAACCAGGGGGCTTCACCGGGGAGCTGTTTTTT	CASSEPGGFTGELFF
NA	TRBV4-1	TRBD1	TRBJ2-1	TGCGCCAGCAGCAAAGAGGGGACAGGGGGCGCGTTTTACAATGAGCAGTTCTTC	CASSKEGTGGAFYNEQFF
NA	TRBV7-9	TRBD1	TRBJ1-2	TGTGCCAGCAGCCGGACAGGGGGCTACACCTTC	CASSRTGGYTF
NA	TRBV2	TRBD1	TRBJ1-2	TGTGCCAGCAATCCCGGACAGGGGGTTGGTGACTATGGCTACACCTTC	CASNPGQGVGDYGYTF
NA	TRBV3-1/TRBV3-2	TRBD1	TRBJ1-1	TGTGCCAGCGAACGGACAGGGAACACTGAAGCTTTCTTT	CASERTGNTEAFF
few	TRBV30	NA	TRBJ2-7	TGTGCCTGGAGTGAAGGAGTTCGTTGGGATTCAGTCGGGGCCTACGAGCAGTACTTC	CAWSEGVRWDSVGAYEQYF
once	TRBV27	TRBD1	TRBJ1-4	TGTGCCAGCAGCTCGACAGGGGCGGCCACTAATGAAAAACTGTTTTTT	CASSSTGAATNEKLFF
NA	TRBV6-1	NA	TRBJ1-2	TGTGCCAGCAGTGAAGGTCGGGGGACCTGGGAGGGCTACACCTTC	CASSEGRGTWEGYTF